These T cell receptor beta chains were read from a single sample in a study of PD-L1 blockade in urothelial cancer. This table comes from immunoSEQ multiplex PCR, and its TCRdb copy is limited to in-frame clones, with some not included. This sample yields 44,000 or so clones, of which roughly 82% are seen a single time; around 3.1% belongs to the top ten. The specimen was PBMCs, collected around atezolizumab (anti-PD-L1) treatment. All receptors come from an older man with urothelial cancer. The conserved cysteine and the conserved F or W are not part of the CDR3 here. Fields, in order: D gene, J gene, V gene, CDR3 protein. The D gene is left open where the match is weak.

D gene: NA; J gene: TRBJ2-1; V gene: TRBV5-6; CDR3 protein: ASSSAMRGYNEQF
D gene: TRBD1; J gene: TRBJ1-2; V gene: TRBV27; CDR3 protein: ASSADRDYGYT
D gene: NA; J gene: TRBJ2-7; V gene: TRBV6-5; CDR3 protein: ASSSQVRSYEQY
D gene: NA; J gene: TRBJ2-7; V gene: TRBV6-5; CDR3 protein: ASSYTDSSYEQY
D gene: TRBD2; J gene: TRBJ2-1; V gene: TRBV5-1; CDR3 protein: ASSPVASGRDEQF
D gene: TRBD1; J gene: TRBJ2-1; V gene: TRBV5-8; CDR3 protein: ASSRRTGLSYNEQF
D gene: NA; J gene: TRBJ1-1; V gene: TRBV30; CDR3 protein: AWTSLQMNTEAF
D gene: NA; J gene: TRBJ1-2; V gene: TRBV6-5; CDR3 protein: ASSYRGGGYT
D gene: TRBD1; J gene: TRBJ1-3; V gene: TRBV5-1; CDR3 protein: ASSFGTGGEGTIY
D gene: NA; J gene: TRBJ1-5; V gene: TRBV15; CDR3 protein: ATSRDPRGDNQPQH
D gene: NA; J gene: TRBJ2-5; V gene: TRBV5-4; CDR3 protein: ASSLGPAETQY
D gene: TRBD1; J gene: TRBJ1-2; V gene: TRBV15; CDR3 protein: ATSSRTGSGYT
D gene: NA; J gene: TRBJ1-2; V gene: TRBV5-4; CDR3 protein: ASSLRTGNYGYT
D gene: NA; J gene: TRBJ2-1; V gene: TRBV18; CDR3 protein: ASSPLRDYNEQF
D gene: NA; J gene: TRBJ1-2; V gene: TRBV6-4; CDR3 protein: ASSDEGVGYT
D gene: TRBD1; J gene: TRBJ1-1; V gene: TRBV18; CDR3 protein: ASSPRRGRDTEAF
D gene: NA; J gene: TRBJ2-7; V gene: TRBV19; CDR3 protein: ASSYSGFLGGEQY
D gene: NA; J gene: TRBJ1-1; V gene: TRBV15; CDR3 protein: ATSRGLGRHTRPEAF
D gene: TRBD1; J gene: TRBJ2-2; V gene: TRBV5-1; CDR3 protein: ASSLDRVSTGELF
D gene: TRBD1; J gene: TRBJ2-7; V gene: TRBV29-1; CDR3 protein: SFRQGSYEQY
D gene: TRBD1; J gene: TRBJ2-7; V gene: TRBV2; CDR3 protein: ASTVQGSSYEQY
D gene: TRBD2; J gene: TRBJ2-7; V gene: TRBV10-1; CDR3 protein: ASSESGEGQYEQY
D gene: TRBD1; J gene: TRBJ2-7; V gene: TRBV28; CDR3 protein: ASSRGQATYEQY
D gene: NA; J gene: TRBJ2-5; V gene: TRBV10-3; CDR3 protein: AISEGRERDSQY
D gene: NA; J gene: TRBJ1-1; V gene: TRBV5-1; CDR3 protein: ASSLDGGNTEAF
D gene: NA; J gene: TRBJ2-2; V gene: TRBV7-2; CDR3 protein: ASSLTGANTGELF
D gene: NA; J gene: TRBJ1-1; V gene: TRBV7-3; CDR3 protein: ASSRTAIQDTEAF
D gene: TRBD1; J gene: TRBJ2-5; V gene: TRBV5-1; CDR3 protein: ASSGGTGGQETQY
D gene: TRBD1; J gene: TRBJ1-2; V gene: TRBV2; CDR3 protein: ASSEPYRGGWYGYT
D gene: TRBD2; J gene: TRBJ2-5; V gene: TRBV7-2; CDR3 protein: ASSSGLAETQY
D gene: NA; J gene: NA; V gene: TRBV20-1; CDR3 protein: SAQSEYEQY
D gene: TRBD2; J gene: TRBJ2-3; V gene: TRBV28; CDR3 protein: ASSFSGEGTDTQY
D gene: NA; J gene: TRBJ1-5; V gene: TRBV6-1; CDR3 protein: ASMEGSSKDQPQH
D gene: NA; J gene: TRBJ1-5; V gene: TRBV5-6; CDR3 protein: ASSFRGYDQPQH
D gene: NA; J gene: TRBJ2-5; V gene: TRBV7-8; CDR3 protein: ASSPTSTSETQY
D gene: NA; J gene: TRBJ1-2; V gene: TRBV5-4; CDR3 protein: ASSFGGGYGYT
D gene: NA; J gene: TRBJ2-4; V gene: TRBV30; CDR3 protein: AWKGVAKNIQY
D gene: NA; J gene: TRBJ1-6; V gene: TRBV7-2; CDR3 protein: ASQTNRVGNSPLH
D gene: NA; J gene: TRBJ2-7; V gene: TRBV7-8; CDR3 protein: ASSLPGSAYEQY
D gene: NA; J gene: TRBJ2-5; V gene: TRBV6-5; CDR3 protein: ASSYSGGATETQY
D gene: NA; J gene: TRBJ1-1; V gene: TRBV30; CDR3 protein: AWRALAEAF
D gene: NA; J gene: TRBJ1-2; V gene: TRBV5-4; CDR3 protein: ASSLGGRYGYT
D gene: NA; J gene: TRBJ1-3; V gene: TRBV10-3; CDR3 protein: AIRTIDGNTIY
D gene: TRBD1; J gene: TRBJ2-1; V gene: TRBV7-2; CDR3 protein: ASSQWTGGSYEQF
D gene: NA; J gene: TRBJ2-1; V gene: TRBV19; CDR3 protein: ASSIVRAGEQF
D gene: NA; J gene: TRBJ1-5; V gene: TRBV11-2; CDR3 protein: ASSLDGNSNQPQH
D gene: TRBD1; J gene: TRBJ1-4; V gene: TRBV19; CDR3 protein: ASRDRGHGEKLF
D gene: NA; J gene: TRBJ2-5; V gene: TRBV6-5; CDR3 protein: ASSKGFVQTQY